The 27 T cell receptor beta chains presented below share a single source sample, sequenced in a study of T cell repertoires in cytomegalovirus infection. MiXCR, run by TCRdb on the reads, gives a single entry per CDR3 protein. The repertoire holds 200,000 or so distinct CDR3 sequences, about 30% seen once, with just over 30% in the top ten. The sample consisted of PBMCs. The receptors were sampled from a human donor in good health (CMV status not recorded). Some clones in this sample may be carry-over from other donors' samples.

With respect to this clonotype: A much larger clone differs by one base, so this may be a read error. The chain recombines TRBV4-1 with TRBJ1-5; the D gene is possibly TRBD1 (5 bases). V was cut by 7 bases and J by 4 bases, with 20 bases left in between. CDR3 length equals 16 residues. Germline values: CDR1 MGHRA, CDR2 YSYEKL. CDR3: CASNHVSGRENQPQHF. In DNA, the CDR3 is TGCGCCAGCAACCACGTCTCAGGCAGGGAGAATCAGCCCCAGCATTTT.

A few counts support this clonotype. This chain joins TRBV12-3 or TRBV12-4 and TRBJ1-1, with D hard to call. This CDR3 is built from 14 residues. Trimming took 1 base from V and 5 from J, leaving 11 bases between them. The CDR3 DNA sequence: TGTGCCAGCAGTTTAGATGTTAGCGAGACTGAAGCTTTCTTT. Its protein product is CASSLDVSETEAFF.

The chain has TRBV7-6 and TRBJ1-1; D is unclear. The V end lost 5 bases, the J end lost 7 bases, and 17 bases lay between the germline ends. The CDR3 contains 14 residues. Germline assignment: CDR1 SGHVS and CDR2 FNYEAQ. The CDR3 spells CASSPLYRDYEAFF. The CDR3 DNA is TGTGCCAGCAGCCCTTTGTATCGAGATTATGAAGCTTTCTTT.

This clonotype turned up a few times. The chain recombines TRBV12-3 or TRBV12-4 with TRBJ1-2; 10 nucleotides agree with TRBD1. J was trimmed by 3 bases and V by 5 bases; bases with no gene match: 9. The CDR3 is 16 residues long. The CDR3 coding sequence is TGTGCCAGCAGTCCGGGACAGGGGAGCAGCCACTATGGCTACACCTTC. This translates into CASSPGQGSSHYGYTF.

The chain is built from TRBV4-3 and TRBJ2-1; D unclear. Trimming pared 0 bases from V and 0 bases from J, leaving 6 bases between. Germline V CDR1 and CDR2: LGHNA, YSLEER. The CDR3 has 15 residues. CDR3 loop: CASSQEVSSYNEQFF. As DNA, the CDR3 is TGCGCCAGCAGCCAAGAGGTCAGCTCCTACAATGAGCAGTTCTTC.

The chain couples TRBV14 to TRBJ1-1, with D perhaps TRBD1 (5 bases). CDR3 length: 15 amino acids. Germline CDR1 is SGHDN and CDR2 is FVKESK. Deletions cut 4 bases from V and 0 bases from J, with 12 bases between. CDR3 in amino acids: CASSLDPGLNTEAFF. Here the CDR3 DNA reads TGTGCCAGCAGCCTTGACCCGGGGCTGAACACTGAAGCTTTCTTT.

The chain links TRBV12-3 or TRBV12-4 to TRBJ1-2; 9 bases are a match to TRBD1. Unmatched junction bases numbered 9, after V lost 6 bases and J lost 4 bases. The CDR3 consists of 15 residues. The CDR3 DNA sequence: TGTGCCAGCAGCCCAACAGGGGGCGGCAGCTATGGCTACACCTTC. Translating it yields CASSPTGGGSYGYTF.

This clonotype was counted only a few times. The CDR3 nucleotides read TGTGCCAGCAGCTCTGGGGGCAGTCGGGGCTACACCTTC. Translated, it gives CASSSGGSRGYTF. This chain uses TRBV7-2 with TRBJ1-2; tentative D call: TRBD1 (6 bases). Germline V lookup: CDR1 SGHTA, CDR2 FQGNSA. V lost 4 bases to trimming and J lost 8 bases, with 14 bases between them. The CDR3 has 13 residues.

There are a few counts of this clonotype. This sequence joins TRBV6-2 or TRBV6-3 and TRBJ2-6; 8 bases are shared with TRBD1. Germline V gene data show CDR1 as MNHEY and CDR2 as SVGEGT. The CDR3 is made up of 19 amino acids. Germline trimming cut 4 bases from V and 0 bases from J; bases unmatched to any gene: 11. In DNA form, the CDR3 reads TGTGCCAGCAGTTTTAATGTTGGGACAGGTAGCTCTGGGGCCAACGTCCTGACTTTC. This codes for CASSFNVGTGSSGANVLTF.

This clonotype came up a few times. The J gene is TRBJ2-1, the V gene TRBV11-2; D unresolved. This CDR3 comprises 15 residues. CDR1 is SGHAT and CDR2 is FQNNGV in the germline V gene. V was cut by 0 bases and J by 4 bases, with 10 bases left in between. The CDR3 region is CASSLDTGPYNEQFF. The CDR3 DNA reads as TGTGCCAGCAGCTTAGATACGGGCCCTTACAATGAGCAGTTCTTC. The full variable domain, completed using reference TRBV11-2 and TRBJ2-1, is EAGVAQSPRYKIIEKRQSVAFWCNPISGHATLYWYQQILGQGPKLLIQFQNNGVVDDSQLPKDRFSAERLKGVDSTLKIQPAKLEDSAVYLCASSLDTGPYNEQFFGPGTRLTVL.

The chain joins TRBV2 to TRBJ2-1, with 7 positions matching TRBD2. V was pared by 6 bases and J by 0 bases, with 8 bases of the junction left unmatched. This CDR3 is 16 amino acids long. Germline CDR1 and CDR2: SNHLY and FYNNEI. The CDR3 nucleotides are TGTGCCAGCAGCCGAAGGGGACTAAGCTCCTACAATGAGCAGTTCTTC. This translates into CASSRRGLSSYNEQFF. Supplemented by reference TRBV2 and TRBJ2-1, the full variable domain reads EPEVTQTPSHQVTQMGQEVILRCVPISNHLYFYWYRQILGQKVEFLVSFYNNEISEKSEIFDDQFSVERPDGSNFTLKIRSTKLEDSAMYFCASSRRGLSSYNEQFFGPGTRLTVL.

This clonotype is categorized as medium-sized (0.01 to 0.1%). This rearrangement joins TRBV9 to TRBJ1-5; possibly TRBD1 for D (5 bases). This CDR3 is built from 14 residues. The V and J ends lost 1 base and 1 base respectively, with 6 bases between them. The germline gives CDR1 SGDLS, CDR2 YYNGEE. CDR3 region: CASSVWDSNQPQHF. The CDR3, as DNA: TGTGCCAGCAGCGTATGGGACAGCAATCAGCCCCAGCATTTT.

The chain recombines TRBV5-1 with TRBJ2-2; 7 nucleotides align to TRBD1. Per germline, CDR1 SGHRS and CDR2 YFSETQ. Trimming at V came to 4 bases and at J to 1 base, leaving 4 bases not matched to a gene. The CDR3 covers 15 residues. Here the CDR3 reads CASSQNRGNTGELFF. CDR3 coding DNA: TGCGCCAGCAGCCAAAACAGGGGGAACACCGGGGAGCTGTTTTTT.

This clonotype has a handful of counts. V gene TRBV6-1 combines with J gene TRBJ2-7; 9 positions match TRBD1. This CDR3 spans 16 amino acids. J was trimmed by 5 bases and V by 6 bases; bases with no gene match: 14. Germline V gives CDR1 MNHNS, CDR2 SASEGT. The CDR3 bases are TGTGCCAGCAGGCCATCTTCGGGACAGGGAAGGGACGAGCAGTACTTC. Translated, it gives CASRPSSGQGRDEQYF.

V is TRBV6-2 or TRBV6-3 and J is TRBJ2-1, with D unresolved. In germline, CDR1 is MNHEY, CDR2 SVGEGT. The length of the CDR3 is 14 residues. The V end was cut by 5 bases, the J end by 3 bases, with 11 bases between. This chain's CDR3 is CASSLQVLYNEQFF. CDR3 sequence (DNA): TGTGCCAGCAGTCTCCAGGTCCTCTACAATGAGCAGTTCTTC.

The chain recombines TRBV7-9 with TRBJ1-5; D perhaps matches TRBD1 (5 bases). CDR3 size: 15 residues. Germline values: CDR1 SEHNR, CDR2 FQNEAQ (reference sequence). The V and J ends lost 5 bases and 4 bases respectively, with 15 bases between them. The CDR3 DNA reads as TGTGCCAGCAGCCCGGATAAGGGGATGAATCAGCCCCAGCATTTT. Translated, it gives CASSPDKGMNQPQHF.

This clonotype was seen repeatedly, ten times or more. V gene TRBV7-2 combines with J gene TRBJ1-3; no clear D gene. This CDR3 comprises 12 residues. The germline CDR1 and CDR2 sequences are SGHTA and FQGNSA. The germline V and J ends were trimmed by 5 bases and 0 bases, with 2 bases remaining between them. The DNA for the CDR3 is TGTGCCAGCAGCGACTCTGGAAACACCATATATTTT. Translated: CASSDSGNTIYF.

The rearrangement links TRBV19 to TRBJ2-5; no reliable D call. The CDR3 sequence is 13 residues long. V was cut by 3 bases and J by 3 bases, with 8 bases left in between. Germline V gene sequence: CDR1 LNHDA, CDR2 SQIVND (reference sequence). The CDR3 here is CASSMNVEETQYF. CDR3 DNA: TGTGCCAGTAGTATGAATGTCGAAGAGACCCAGTACTTC.

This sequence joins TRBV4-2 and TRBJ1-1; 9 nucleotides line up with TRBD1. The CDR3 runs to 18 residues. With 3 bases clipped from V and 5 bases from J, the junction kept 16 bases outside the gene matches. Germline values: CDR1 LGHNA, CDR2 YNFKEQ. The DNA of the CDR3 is TGTGCCAGCAGCCAGTCTCCGGGACAGGGACCCGTGGGGACTGAAGCTTTCTTT. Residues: CASSQSPGQGPVGTEAFF.

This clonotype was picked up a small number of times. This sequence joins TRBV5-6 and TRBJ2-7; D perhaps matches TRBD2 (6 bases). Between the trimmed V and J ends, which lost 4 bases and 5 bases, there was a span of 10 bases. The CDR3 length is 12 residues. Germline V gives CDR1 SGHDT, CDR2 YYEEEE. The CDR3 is CASSRGGNEQYF. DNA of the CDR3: TGTGCCAGCAGCCGTGGGGGGAACGAGCAGTACTTC.

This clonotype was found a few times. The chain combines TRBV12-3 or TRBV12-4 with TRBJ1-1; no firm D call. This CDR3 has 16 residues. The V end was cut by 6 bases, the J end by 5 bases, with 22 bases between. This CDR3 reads CASRSSLLKLGTEAFF. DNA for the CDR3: TGTGCCAGCAGATCCTCCCTCCTCAAGCTCGGGACTGAAGCTTTCTTT.

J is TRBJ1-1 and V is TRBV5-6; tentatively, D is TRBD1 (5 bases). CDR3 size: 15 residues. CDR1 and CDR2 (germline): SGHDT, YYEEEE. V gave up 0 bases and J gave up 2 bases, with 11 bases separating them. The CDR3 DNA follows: TGTGCCAGCAGCTTGGGAATTACAGGTAACACTGAAGCTTTCTTT. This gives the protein CASSLGITGNTEAFF.

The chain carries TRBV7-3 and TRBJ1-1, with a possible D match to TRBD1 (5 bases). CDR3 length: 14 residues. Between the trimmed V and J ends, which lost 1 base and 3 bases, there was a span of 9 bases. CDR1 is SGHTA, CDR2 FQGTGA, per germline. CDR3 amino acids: CASSLNGGDTEAFF. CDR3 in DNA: TGTGCCAGCAGCTTAAATGGGGGAGACACTGAAGCTTTCTTT.

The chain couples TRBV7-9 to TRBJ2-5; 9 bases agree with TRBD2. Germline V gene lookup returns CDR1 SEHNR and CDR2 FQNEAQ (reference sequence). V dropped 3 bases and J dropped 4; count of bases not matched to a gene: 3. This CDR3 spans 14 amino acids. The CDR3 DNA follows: TGTGCCAGCAGCTTTTTAGCGGGAGTAGAGACCCAGTACTTC. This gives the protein CASSFLAGVETQYF. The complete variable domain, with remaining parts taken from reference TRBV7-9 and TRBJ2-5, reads DTGVSQNPRHKITKRGQNVTFRCDPISEHNRLYWYRQTLGQGPEFLTYFQNEAQLEKSRLLSDRFSAERPKGSFSTLEIQRTEQGDSAMYLCASSFLAGVETQYFGPGTRLLVL.

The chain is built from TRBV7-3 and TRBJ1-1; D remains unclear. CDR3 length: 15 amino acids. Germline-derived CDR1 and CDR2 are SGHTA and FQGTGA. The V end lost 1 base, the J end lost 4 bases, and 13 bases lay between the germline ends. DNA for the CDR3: TGTGCCAGCAGCTTAAAGGACCGTATGGGCACTGAAGCTTTCTTT. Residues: CASSLKDRMGTEAFF.

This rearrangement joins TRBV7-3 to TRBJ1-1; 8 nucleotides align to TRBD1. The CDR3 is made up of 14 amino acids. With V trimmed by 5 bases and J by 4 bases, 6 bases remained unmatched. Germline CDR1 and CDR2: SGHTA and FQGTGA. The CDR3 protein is CASSPGGDSTEAFF. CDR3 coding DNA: TGTGCCAGCAGCCCAGGGGGCGATTCCACTGAAGCTTTCTTT.

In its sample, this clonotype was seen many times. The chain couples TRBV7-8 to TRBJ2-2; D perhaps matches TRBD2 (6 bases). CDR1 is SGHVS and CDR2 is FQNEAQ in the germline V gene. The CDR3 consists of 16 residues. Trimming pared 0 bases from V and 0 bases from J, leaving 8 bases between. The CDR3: CASSLAGTANTGELFF. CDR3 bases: TGTGCCAGCAGCTTAGCCGGGACTGCGAACACCGGGGAGCTGTTTTTT. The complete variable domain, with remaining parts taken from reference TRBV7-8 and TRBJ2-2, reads GAGVSQSPRYKVAKRGQDVALRCDPISGHVSLFWYQQALGQGPEFLTYFQNEAQLDKSGLPSDRFFAERPEGSVSTLKIQRTQQEDSAVYLCASSLAGTANTGELFFGEGSRLTVL.